A single sample is the source of the 17 T cell receptor beta chains below, sequenced in a study of T cell responses to AZD1222 COVID-19 vaccine. Sequencing used immunoSEQ multiplex PCR; TCRdb keeps in-frame clones, though not all of them. The sample lists about 170,000 clones; 80% to 90% were seen once. Sequenced material: peripheral blood, taken on day 0 of AZD1222 vaccination. The receptors originated from an adult in good health.

This chain joins TRBV12-3 or TRBV12-4 and TRBJ1-5; no clear D. CDR3 length: 12 amino acids. V was trimmed by 5 bases and J by 6 bases, leaving 8 bases between them. The CDR3 nucleotides read TGTGCCAGCAGTCGCGAGGGTCAGCCCCAGCATTTT. Translation gives CASSREGQPQHF.

This chain connects TRBV19 to TRBJ1-2; weak D call: TRBD1 (5 bases). The CDR3 totals 19 residues. Germline V lookup: CDR1 LNHDA, CDR2 SQIVND (reference sequence). Trimming shortened V by 1 base and J by 0 bases, and 21 bases separated the two germline ends. CDR3 in amino acids: CASSIGISGTLGANYGYTF. The CDR3 DNA is TGTGCCAGTAGTATAGGTATCTCCGGCACCCTAGGGGCTAACTATGGCTACACCTTC.

CDR3 in amino acids: CASSSGQRSEQYF. The CDR3, as DNA: TGCGCCAGCAGCTCCGGACAGCGAAGCGAGCAGTACTTC. The gene calls are TRBV5-1 and TRBJ2-7; the D gene is possibly TRBD1 (6 bases). This CDR3 contains 13 residues. The germline V gene has CDR1 SGHRS and CDR2 YFSETQ. V was pared by 3 bases and J by 6 bases, with 13 bases between.

The rearrangement joins TRBV29-1 to TRBJ1-5; 11 bases fit TRBD1. The J segment lost 6 bases and the V segment lost 4 bases, leaving 5 bases of the junction unmatched. The V gene's germline CDR1 is SQVTM and CDR2 ANQGSEA. This CDR3 region has 14 residues. The CDR3 DNA sequence: TGCAGCGTTGCTGGGACAGGGGGTATTCAGCCCCAGCATTTT. Translating gives CSVAGTGGIQPQHF.

This clone has a handful of counts. The chain combines TRBV5-5 with TRBJ1-4, with D possibly matching TRBD1 (5 bases). The CDR3 loop spans 15 amino acids. In germline, CDR1 is SGHKS, CDR2 YYEKEE (reference sequence). The germline V and J ends were trimmed by 3 bases and 0 bases, with 9 bases remaining between them. The CDR3 DNA follows: TGTGCCAGCAGCTGGGGGGAGACAACTAATGAAAAACTGTTTTTT. Translation gives CASSWGETTNEKLFF.

V gene TRBV2 combines with J gene TRBJ2-1; 10 nucleotides match TRBD2. The V and J ends lost 4 bases and 4 bases, in that order; junction bases with no gene match: 1. CDR3 length: 14 residues. The germline CDR1 and CDR2 sequences are SNHLY and FYNNEI. CDR3: CASSGTSGYNEQFF. CDR3 DNA sequence: TGTGCCAGCAGTGGGACTAGCGGATACAATGAGCAGTTCTTC.

This chain joins TRBV6-4 and TRBJ1-6; the D gene is possibly TRBD1 (6 bases). Germline V gene sequence: CDR1 MRHNA, CDR2 SNTAGT. Trimming removed 3 bases from V and 6 bases from J, with 12 bases in between. The CDR3 has 15 residues. CDR3 sequence reads: CASSEMGASNSPLHF. In DNA form, the CDR3 reads TGTGCCAGCAGTGAAATGGGGGCTAGTAATTCACCCCTCCACTTT.

The rearrangement links TRBV23-1 to TRBJ1-2; D gene uncertain. TRBV23-1 falls under the ORF class, with uncertain function. This CDR3 is 19 amino acids long. The germline V and J ends were trimmed by 3 bases and 2 bases, with 25 bases remaining between them. CDR3 sequence reads: CASSHVCAGHYPKNYGYTF. Written as DNA, the CDR3 is TGCGCCAGCAGTCATGTATGCGCAGGCCACTACCCGAAAAACTATGGCTACACCTTC.

This clone was seen only a few times. The chain recombines TRBV7-9 with TRBJ2-2; 8 bases agree with TRBD1. V was pared by 5 bases and J by 2 bases, with 4 bases of the junction left unmatched. The CDR3 length is 15 residues. Germline-derived CDR1 and CDR2 are SEHNR and FQNEAQ (reference sequence). CDR3 coding DNA: TGTGCCAGCAGCCCGGACAGGGAAAACACCGGGGAGCTGTTTTTT. This sequence encodes CASSPDRENTGELFF.

This chain joins TRBV28 and TRBJ1-1; 7 positions agree with TRBD1. Germline-derived CDR1 and CDR2 are MDHEN and SYDVKM. V shed 8 bases, J shed 4 bases, and the junction held 10 bases outside the gene matches. This CDR3 is built from 14 residues. The CDR3 spells CASGATGRSTEAFF. The CDR3 DNA reads as TGTGCCAGCGGGGCGACAGGGAGAAGCACTGAAGCTTTCTTT.

This chain connects TRBV29-1 to TRBJ2-1; TRBD2 aligns across 9 bases. This CDR3 is built from 14 residues. V shed 7 bases and J 5 bases; nucleotides not matched to a gene: 9. From germline, CDR1 is SQVTM and CDR2 ANQGSEA. The chain's CDR3 is CSAPRGGANNEQFF. CDR3 DNA sequence: TGCAGCGCGCCTCGCGGGGGGGCAAACAATGAGCAGTTCTTC.

The gene calls are TRBV6-5 and TRBJ1-5; tentatively, D is TRBD1 (6 bases). The CDR3 consists of 14 residues. V shed 6 bases and J shed 3 bases, with 12 bases lying between them. In germline, CDR1 is MNHEY, CDR2 SVGAGI. The CDR3 here is CASSLGQTNQPQHF. The CDR3 DNA follows: TGTGCCAGCAGCCTGGGACAAACCAATCAGCCCCAGCATTTT.

This sequence joins TRBV27 and TRBJ2-2, with TRBD2 matching over 13 bases. The CDR3 runs 18 residues. V shed 6 bases and J 1 base; nucleotides not matched to a gene: 8. Germline CDR1 MNHEY, CDR2 SMNVEV (reference sequence). As DNA, the CDR3 is TGTGCCAGCAGCCCCAGACTAGCGGGGGGATGGAACACCGGGGAGCTGTTTTTT. It yields the protein CASSPRLAGGWNTGELFF.

This clone was counted once. The rearrangement joins TRBV7-9 to TRBJ1-4; no clear D gene. Per germline, CDR1 SEHNR and CDR2 FQNEAQ (reference sequence). V shed 1 base and J shed 8 bases, with 14 bases lying between them. The CDR3 totals 15 residues. As DNA, the CDR3 is TGTGCCAGCAGCTTAGTTGAGTCGTCAGCAGAAAAACTGTTTTTT. Residues: CASSLVESSAEKLFF. Filled out from reference TRBV7-9 and TRBJ1-4, the complete variable domain reads DTGVSQNPRHKITKRGQNVTFRCDPISEHNRLYWYRQTLGQGPEFLTYFQNEAQLEKSRLLSDRFSAERPKGSFSTLEIQRTEQGDSAMYLCASSLVESSAEKLFFGSGTQLSVL.

The V gene is TRBV27, the J gene TRBJ2-6, with D perhaps matching TRBD1 (6 bases). The V gene lost 4 bases and the J gene lost 0 bases, with 7 bases spanning the gap. The CDR3 is made up of 15 amino acids. CDR1 is MNHEY, CDR2 SMNVEV, per germline (reference sequence). In nucleotides, the CDR3 is TGTGCCAGCAGTTGGACAGTCTCTGGGGCCAACGTCCTGACTTTC. Its translation is CASSWTVSGANVLTF.

In this sample, this clone turned up a few times. The V and J genes are TRBV19 and TRBJ2-5; a weak D match, TRBD1 (6 bases). Trimming removed 3 bases from V and 4 bases from J, with 9 bases in between. The V gene's germline CDR1 is LNHDA and CDR2 SQIVND (reference sequence). This CDR3 is built from 13 residues. The CDR3 DNA is TGTGCCAGTAGTATTCAGGGGCTAGAGACCCAGTACTTC. Its protein is CASSIQGLETQYF.

The rearrangement joins TRBV6-6 to TRBJ1-3; 11 nucleotides line up with TRBD1. The J segment lost 0 bases and the V segment lost 5 bases, leaving 9 bases of the junction unmatched. The CDR3 loop spans 18 amino acids. Germline assignment: CDR1 MNHNY and CDR2 SVGAGI (reference sequence). The CDR3 sequence: CASSLNGQGASSGNTIYF. The CDR3 DNA reads TGTGCCAGCAGTCTTAACGGACAGGGGGCATCCTCTGGAAACACCATATATTTT.